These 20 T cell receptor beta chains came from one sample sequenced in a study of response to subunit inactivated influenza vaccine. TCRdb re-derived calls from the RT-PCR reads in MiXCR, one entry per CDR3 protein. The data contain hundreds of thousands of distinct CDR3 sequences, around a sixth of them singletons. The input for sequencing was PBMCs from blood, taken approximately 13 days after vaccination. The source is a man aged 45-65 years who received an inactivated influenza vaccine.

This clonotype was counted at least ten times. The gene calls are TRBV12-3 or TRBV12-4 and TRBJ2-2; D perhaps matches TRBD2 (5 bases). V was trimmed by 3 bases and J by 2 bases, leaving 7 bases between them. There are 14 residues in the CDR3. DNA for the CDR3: TGTGCCAGCAGTTTCGGAGGAAACACCGGGGAGCTGTTTTTT. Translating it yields CASSFGGNTGELFF.

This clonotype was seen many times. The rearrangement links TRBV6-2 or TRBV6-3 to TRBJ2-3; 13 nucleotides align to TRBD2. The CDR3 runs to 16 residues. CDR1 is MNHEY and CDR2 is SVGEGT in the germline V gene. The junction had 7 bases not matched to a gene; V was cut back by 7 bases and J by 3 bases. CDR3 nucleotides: TGTGCCAGCATCACCGGACTAGCGGGAGCGACAGATACGCAGTATTTT. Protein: CASITGLAGATDTQYF.

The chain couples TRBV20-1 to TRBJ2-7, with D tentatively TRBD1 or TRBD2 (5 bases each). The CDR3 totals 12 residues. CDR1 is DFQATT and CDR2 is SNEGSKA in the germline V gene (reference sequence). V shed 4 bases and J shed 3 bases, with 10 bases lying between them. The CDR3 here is CSATGTDYEQYF. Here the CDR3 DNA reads TGCAGTGCTACCGGGACGGACTACGAGCAGTACTTC.

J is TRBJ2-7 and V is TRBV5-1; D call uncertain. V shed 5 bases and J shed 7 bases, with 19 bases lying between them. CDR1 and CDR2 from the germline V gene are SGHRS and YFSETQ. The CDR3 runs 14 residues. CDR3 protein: CASSKDSGLREQYF. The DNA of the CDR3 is TGCGCCAGCAGTAAGGATTCAGGCCTACGTGAGCAGTACTTC.

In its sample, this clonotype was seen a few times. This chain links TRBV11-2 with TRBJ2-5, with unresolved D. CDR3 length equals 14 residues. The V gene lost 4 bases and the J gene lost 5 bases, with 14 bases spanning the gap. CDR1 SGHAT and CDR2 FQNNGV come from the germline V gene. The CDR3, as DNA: TGTGCCAGCAGCTATAATTGGGCCGGGGAGACCCAGTACTTC. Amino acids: CASSYNWAGETQYF. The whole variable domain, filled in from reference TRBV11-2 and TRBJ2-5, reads EAGVAQSPRYKIIEKRQSVAFWCNPISGHATLYWYQQILGQGPKLLIQFQNNGVVDDSQLPKDRFSAERLKGVDSTLKIQPAKLEDSAVYLCASSYNWAGETQYFGPGTRLLVL.

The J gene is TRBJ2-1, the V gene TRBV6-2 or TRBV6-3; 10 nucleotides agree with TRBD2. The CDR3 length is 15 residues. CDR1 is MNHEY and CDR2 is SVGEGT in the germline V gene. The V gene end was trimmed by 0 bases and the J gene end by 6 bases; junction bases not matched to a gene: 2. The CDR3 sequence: CASSYSGLAINEQFF. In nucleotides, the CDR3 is TGTGCCAGCAGTTACTCGGGACTAGCGATCAATGAGCAGTTCTTC.

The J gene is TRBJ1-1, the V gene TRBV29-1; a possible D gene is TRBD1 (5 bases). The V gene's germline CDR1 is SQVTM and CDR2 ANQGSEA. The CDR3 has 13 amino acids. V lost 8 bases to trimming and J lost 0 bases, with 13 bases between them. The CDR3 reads CSLRGGLNTEAFF. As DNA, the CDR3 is TGCAGCCTTCGGGGGGGGTTGAACACTGAAGCTTTCTTT.

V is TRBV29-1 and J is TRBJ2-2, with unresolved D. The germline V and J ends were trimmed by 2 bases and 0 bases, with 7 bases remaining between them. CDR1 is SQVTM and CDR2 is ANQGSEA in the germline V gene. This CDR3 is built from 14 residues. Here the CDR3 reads CSVEPSANTGELFF. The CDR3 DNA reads TGCAGCGTTGAACCCAGCGCGAACACCGGGGAGCTGTTTTTT.

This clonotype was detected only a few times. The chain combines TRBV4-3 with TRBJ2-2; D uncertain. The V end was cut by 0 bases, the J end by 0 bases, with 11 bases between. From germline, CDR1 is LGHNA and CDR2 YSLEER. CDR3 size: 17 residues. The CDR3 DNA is TGCGCCAGCAGCCAAGATTTTTCTACCTCGAACACCGGGGAGCTGTTTTTT. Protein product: CASSQDFSTSNTGELFF.

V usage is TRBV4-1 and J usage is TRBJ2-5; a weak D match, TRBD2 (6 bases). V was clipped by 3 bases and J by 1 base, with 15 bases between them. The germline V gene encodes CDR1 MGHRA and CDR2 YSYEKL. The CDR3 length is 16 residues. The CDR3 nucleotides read TGCGCCAGCAGCCATACGTTCGGGCGGGGCCAAGAGACCCAGTACTTC. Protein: CASSHTFGRGQETQYF.

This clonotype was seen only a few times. The CDR3 DNA is TGTGCCAGCAGCGTAGGGACTAGCAACTACGAGCAGTACTTC. Protein: CASSVGTSNYEQYF. The J gene is TRBJ2-7, the V gene TRBV9, with 8 bases lining up with TRBD2. The CDR3 is 14 residues long. The junction had 2 bases not matched to a gene; V was cut back by 0 bases and J by 3 bases. Germline loops: CDR1 SGDLS, CDR2 YYNGEE. The variable domain in full, with the rest retrieved from reference TRBV9 and TRBJ2-7, is DSGVTQTPKHLITATGQRVTLRCSPRSGDLSVYWYQQSLDQGLQFLIQYYNGEERAKGNILERFSAQQFPDLHSELNLSSLELGDSALYFCASSVGTSNYEQYFGPGTRLTVT.

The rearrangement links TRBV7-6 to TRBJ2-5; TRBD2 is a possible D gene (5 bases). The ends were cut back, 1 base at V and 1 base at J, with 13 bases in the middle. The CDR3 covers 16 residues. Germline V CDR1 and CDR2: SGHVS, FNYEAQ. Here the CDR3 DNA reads TGTGCCAGCAGCTTAGATTTGAGCGGACCCCAAGAGACCCAGTACTTC. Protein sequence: CASSLDLSGPQETQYF.

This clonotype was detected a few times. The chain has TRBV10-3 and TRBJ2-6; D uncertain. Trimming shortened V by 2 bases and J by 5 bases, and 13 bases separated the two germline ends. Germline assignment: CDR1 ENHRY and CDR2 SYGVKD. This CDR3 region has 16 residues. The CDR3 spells CAISEEEAVRANVLTF. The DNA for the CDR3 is TGTGCCATCAGTGAGGAAGAGGCGGTGAGGGCCAACGTCCTGACTTTC.

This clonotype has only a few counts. The CDR3 DNA reads TGCAGTGCTAGATACCGGGCCAGACCCCAAGAGACCCAGTACTTC. Translated: CSARYRARPQETQYF. The chain combines TRBV20-1 with TRBJ2-5; D gene ambiguous. Per germline, CDR1 DFQATT and CDR2 SNEGSKA (reference sequence). The germline V and J ends were trimmed by 2 bases and 1 base, with 14 bases remaining between them. This CDR3 is built from 15 residues.

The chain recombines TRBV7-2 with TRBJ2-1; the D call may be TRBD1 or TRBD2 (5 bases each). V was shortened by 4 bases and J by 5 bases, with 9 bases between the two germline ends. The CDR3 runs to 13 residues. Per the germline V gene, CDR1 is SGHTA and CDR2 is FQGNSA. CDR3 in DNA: TGTGCCAGCAGCTCCCGGGACGACAATGAGCAGTTCTTC. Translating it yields CASSSRDDNEQFF.

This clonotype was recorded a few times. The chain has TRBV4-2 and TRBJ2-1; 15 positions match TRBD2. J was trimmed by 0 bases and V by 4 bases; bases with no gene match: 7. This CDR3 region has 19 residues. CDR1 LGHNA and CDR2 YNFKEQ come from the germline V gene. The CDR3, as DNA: TGTGCCAGCAGCCCTTTCGGACTAGCGGGAGGGAGCTCCTACAATGAGCAGTTCTTC. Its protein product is CASSPFGLAGGSSYNEQFF.

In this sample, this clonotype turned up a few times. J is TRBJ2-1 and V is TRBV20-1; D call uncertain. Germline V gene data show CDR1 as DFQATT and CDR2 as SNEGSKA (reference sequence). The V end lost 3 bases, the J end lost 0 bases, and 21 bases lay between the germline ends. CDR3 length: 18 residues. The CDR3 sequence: CSARGGVVRRHSYNEQFF. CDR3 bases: TGCAGTGCTAGGGGTGGGGTTGTTAGGAGACACTCCTACAATGAGCAGTTCTTC.

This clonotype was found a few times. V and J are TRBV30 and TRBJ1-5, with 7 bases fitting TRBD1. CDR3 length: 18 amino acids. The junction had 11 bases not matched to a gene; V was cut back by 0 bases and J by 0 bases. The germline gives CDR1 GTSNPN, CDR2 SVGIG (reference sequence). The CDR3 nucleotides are TGTGCCTGGAGTGTTGGCAGGGGGGTGAGCCTTAGCAATCAGCCCCAGCATTTT. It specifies CAWSVGRGVSLSNQPQHF.

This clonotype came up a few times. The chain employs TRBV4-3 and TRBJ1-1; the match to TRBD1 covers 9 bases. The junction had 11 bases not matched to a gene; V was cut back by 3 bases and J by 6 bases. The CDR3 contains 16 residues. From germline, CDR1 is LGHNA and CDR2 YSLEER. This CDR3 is CASSQHSGQGFSEAFF. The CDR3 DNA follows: TGCGCCAGCAGCCAGCATTCGGGACAGGGTTTTTCTGAAGCTTTCTTT.

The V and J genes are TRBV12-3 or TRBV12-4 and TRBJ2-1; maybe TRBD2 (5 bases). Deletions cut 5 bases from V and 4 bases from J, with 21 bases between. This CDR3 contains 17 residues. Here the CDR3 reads CASSDRRPVPAYNEQFF. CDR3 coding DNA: TGTGCCAGCAGTGACCGGAGGCCTGTGCCGGCATACAATGAGCAGTTCTTC.